This T cell receptor (beta chain) was obtained from a study of blood T cell repertoires in COVID-19. Study details: PBMCs, B-cell-depleted T cells, or T cells provided the cDNA or gDNA that made up the material.

As processed by the authors: Estimation of nucleated cell counts was performed using reference gene primer amplification. Using immunoSEQ multiplex PCR, the repertoire was profiled, and TCRdb retains in-frame clones only, with some absent. For V, J and clone size, that table is used; D and trimming come from the DNA. In the table there are about 250,000 clones, 81% of which are singletons. Deletions cut 7 bases from V and 0 bases from J, with 10 bases between. There are 14 residues in the CDR3. Germline V CDR1 and CDR2: SGHRS, YFSETQ. The TCR was taken from a woman older than 75 with acute or convalescent COVID-19. The source material was peripheral blood. The chain links TRBV5-1 to TRBJ1-4, with unresolved D. CDR3 protein: CASAYGATNEKLFF. The CDR3 DNA is TGCGCCAGCGCTTATGGAGCAACTAATGAAAAACTGTTTTTT. Full variable domain (rest looked up from reference TRBV5-1 and TRBJ1-4): KAGVTQTPRYLIKTRGQQVTLSCSPISGHRSVSWYQQTPGQGLQFLFEYFSETQRNKGNFPGRFSGRQFSNSRSEMNVSTLELGDSALYLCASAYGATNEKLFFGSGTQLSVL.